What follows are 6 T cell receptor beta chains derived from one specimen sequenced in a study of blood T cell repertoires in COVID-19. TCRdb keeps only in-frame clones here, not all; method: immunoSEQ multiplex PCR. The sample contains about 200,000 clones, approximately 90% of which appear only once. Source material: peripheral blood. These TCRs come from a man aged 55 to 70 with COVID-19, enrolled during active disease.

This chain links TRBV28 with TRBJ1-2, with D maybe TRBD1 (6 bases). The CDR3 consists of 13 residues. V gave up 5 bases and J gave up 6 bases, with 13 bases separating them. The germline gives CDR1 MDHEN, CDR2 SYDVKM. CDR3 coding DNA: TGTGCCAGCAGTCTGATACAGGGCAATGGCTACACCTTC. Amino acids: CASSLIQGNGYTF.

This clone was observed a few times. The chain recombines TRBV29-1 with TRBJ2-7; TRBD1 might be the D (6 bases). The CDR3 sequence is 12 residues long. CDR1 is SQVTM, CDR2 ANQGSEA, per germline. V was trimmed by 5 bases and J by 3 bases, leaving 11 bases between them. CDR3 amino acids: CSVYGQSYEQYF. Here the CDR3 DNA reads TGCAGCGTTTACGGACAGAGCTACGAGCAGTACTTC.

This rearrangement joins TRBV4-1 to TRBJ1-5; perhaps TRBD1 as D (5 bases). V lost 4 bases to trimming and J lost 2 bases, with 15 bases between them. The CDR3 runs to 16 residues. Germline V gene data show CDR1 as MGHRA and CDR2 as YSYEKL. The CDR3 nucleotides read TGCGCCAGCAGCCTAGGACCCGGGGGGGGCAATCAGCCCCAGCATTTT. Translation gives CASSLGPGGGNQPQHF.

The chain links TRBV19 to TRBJ1-5; D is perhaps TRBD1 (6 bases). Germline V lookup: CDR1 LNHDA, CDR2 SQIVND (reference sequence). This CDR3 comprises 13 residues. Trimming removed 7 bases from V and 3 bases from J, with 10 bases in between. The CDR3 loop reads CASTGQYNQPQHF. The CDR3 DNA sequence: TGTGCCAGTACAGGACAGTACAATCAGCCCCAGCATTTT.

The rearrangement joins TRBV10-3 to TRBJ2-7; D perhaps matches TRBD1 (5 bases). The germline V gene encodes CDR1 ENHRY and CDR2 SYGVKD. The length of the CDR3 is 13 residues. Trimming removed 3 bases from V and 3 bases from J, with 9 bases in between. For the CDR3, the DNA is TGTGCCATCAGTGATTGGCAGGGCTACGAGCAGTACTTC. Residues: CAISDWQGYEQYF.

This CDR3 reads CASSPGSPANSPLHF. The CDR3 DNA reads as TGTGCCAGCAGCCCGGGTTCCCCCGCCAATTCACCCCTCCACTTT. This sequence joins TRBV7-2 and TRBJ1-6; the D is unclear. Germline V gene sequence: CDR1 SGHTA, CDR2 FQGNSA. V was trimmed by 5 bases and J by 7 bases, leaving 15 bases between them. The CDR3 totals 15 residues.